One sample yielded the 29 T cell receptor beta chains listed below, sequenced in a study of cytomegalovirus exposure and HLA in healthy donors. Some clones are missing from TCRdb's copy, which holds only in-frame ones; the method was immunoSEQ multiplex PCR. The sample includes approximately 97,000 clones, 80% to 95% of them seen just once. The sample consisted of PBMCs. The source is a woman aged 25 to 39 in good health and CMV-seropositive.

This clone was observed a handful of times. One end of the junction varies from germline; a read error may be responsible. J is TRBJ2-4 and V is TRBV6-5; 11 nucleotides line up with TRBD2. The CDR3 extends over 12 amino acids. Germline assignment: CDR1 MNHEY and CDR2 SVGAGI. CDR3 residues: CASSSRLAGIHF. DNA for the CDR3: TGTGCCAGCAGTTCAAGACTAGCGGGGATCCACTTC.

This rearrangement joins TRBV11-2 to TRBJ2-7; 8 positions match TRBD2. Germline lookup yields CDR1 SGHAT and CDR2 FQNNGV. Germline trimming cut 0 bases from V and 3 bases from J; bases unmatched to any gene: 4. There are 15 residues in the CDR3. The CDR3 DNA reads as TGTGCCAGCAGCTTAGATAGCGGGACGCTCTACGAGCAGTACTTC. Residues: CASSLDSGTLYEQYF.

The V and J genes are TRBV11-2 and TRBJ2-1; the D gene is possibly TRBD1 (6 bases). This CDR3 has 15 residues. The V gene's germline CDR1 is SGHAT and CDR2 FQNNGV. Trimming took off 4 bases at V and 4 bases at J, with 14 bases between the two ends. The CDR3 DNA reads TGTGCCAGCAGCTCAACCGCAGGGGCATACAATGAGCAGTTCTTC. It is translated as CASSSTAGAYNEQFF. The full variable domain, with the rest looked up from reference TRBV11-2 and TRBJ2-1, is EAGVAQSPRYKIIEKRQSVAFWCNPISGHATLYWYQQILGQGPKLLIQFQNNGVVDDSQLPKDRFSAERLKGVDSTLKIQPAKLEDSAVYLCASSSTAGAYNEQFFGPGTRLTVL.

V gene TRBV7-8 combines with J gene TRBJ2-6; 8 bases fit TRBD1. This CDR3 has 18 residues. Germline V gene data show CDR1 as SGHVS and CDR2 as FQNEAQ. Trimming removed 2 bases from V and 4 bases from J; junction bases left unmatched: 10. CDR3 loop: CASSLLRQGFGGANVLTF. As DNA, the CDR3 is TGTGCCAGCAGCTTACTGAGACAGGGGTTCGGCGGGGCCAACGTCCTGACTTTC. The full variable domain, in which reference TRBV7-8 and TRBJ2-6 provide the parts outside the CDR3, is GAGVSQSPRYKVAKRGQDVALRCDPISGHVSLFWYQQALGQGPEFLTYFQNEAQLDKSGLPSDRFFAERPEGSVSTLKIQRTQQEDSAVYLCASSLLRQGFGGANVLTFGAGSRLTVL.

The chain uses TRBV7-2 and TRBJ1-1; 8 nucleotides align to TRBD1. J was trimmed by 6 bases and V by 5 bases; bases with no gene match: 8. This CDR3 contains 14 residues. Germline CDR1 SGHTA, CDR2 FQGNSA. The CDR3 here is CASSPGQGVAEAFF. The CDR3 nucleotides read TGTGCCAGCAGCCCCGGACAGGGTGTCGCTGAAGCTTTCTTT. Variable domain in full (rest from reference TRBV7-2 and TRBJ1-1): GAGVSQSPSNKVTEKGKDVELRCDPISGHTALYWYRQSLGQGLEFLIYFQGNSAPDKSGLPSDRFSAERTGGSVSTLTIQRTQQEDSAVYLCASSPGQGVAEAFFGQGTRLTVV.

This chain joins TRBV19 and TRBJ2-3, with 7 bases aligning to TRBD2. The J segment lost 9 bases and the V segment lost 7 bases, leaving 19 bases of the junction unmatched. Germline assignment: CDR1 LNHDA and CDR2 SQIVND (reference sequence). The CDR3 has 16 amino acids. This CDR3 is CASKLRVTDLLATQYF. In DNA form, the CDR3 reads TGTGCCAGTAAACTACGGGTGACGGACCTACTAGCGACGCAGTATTTT.

The CDR3 sequence is CASNFVGIYYF. The CDR3 nucleotides read TGTGCCAGCAATTTTGTGGGCATTTACTATTTT. The chain combines TRBV6-6 with TRBJ1-3; D remains unclear. Germline assignment: CDR1 MNHNY and CDR2 SVGAGI (reference sequence). Trimming cost V 7 bases and J 16 bases, with 17 bases left between them. The CDR3 runs to 11 residues.

This chain links TRBV7-9 with TRBJ2-3, with D tentatively TRBD1 (5 bases). Trimming left V 2 bases short and J 0 bases short, with 12 bases between. There are 16 residues in the CDR3. The germline gives CDR1 SEHNR, CDR2 FQNEAQ (reference sequence). The CDR3 loop is CASSLRGATSTDTQYF. The CDR3 bases are TGTGCCAGCAGCTTACGTGGGGCTACTAGCACAGATACGCAGTATTTT.

On this clone: At one of its ends the junction is not consistent with the germline gene, which may arise from a read error. The gene calls are TRBV5-6 and TRBJ1-2, with 7 bases that match TRBD1. The germline CDR1 and CDR2 sequences are SGHDT and YYEEEE. The CDR3 is 15 residues long. CDR3: CASTLGTAANYGYTF. Written as DNA, the CDR3 is TGTGCCAGCACCTTGGGGACAGCCGCTAACTATGGCTACACCTTC.

The chain employs TRBV28 and TRBJ2-1; 7 bases agree with TRBD1. Germline CDR1 is MDHEN and CDR2 is SYDVKM. V trimming: 8 bases; J trimming: 9 bases; junction bases outside the gene matches: 22. This CDR3 spans 17 amino acids. The DNA of the CDR3 is TGTGCCAGCGAATCCCCAACACTGGGAGCGACAGGGATTGAGCAGTTCTTC. It codes for CASESPTLGATGIEQFF.

In this sample, this clone turned up once. The rearrangement links TRBV5-6 to TRBJ2-7, with TRBD2 identical over 7 bases. Per the germline V gene, CDR1 is SGHDT and CDR2 is YYEEEE. The J segment lost 0 bases and the V segment lost 6 bases, leaving 9 bases of the junction unmatched. The CDR3 sequence is 15 residues long. The CDR3 protein is CASTLGPSGSYEQYF. CDR3 coding DNA: TGTGCCAGCACCCTTGGACCTAGCGGCTCCTACGAGCAGTACTTC.

Here the CDR3 reads CASSPLIRTGDEQYF. The CDR3 region has the DNA TGTGCCAGCTCACCACTTATTAGGACAGGAGACGAGCAGTACTTC. The chain is built from TRBV18 and TRBJ2-7; 7 bases agree with TRBD1. The CDR3 length is 15 residues. Germline CDR1 and CDR2: KGHSH and LQKENI. J lost 5 bases, V lost 1 base, and 8 bases had no gene match. Based on the CDR3 plus reference TRBV18 and TRBJ2-7, the full variable domain is NAGVMQNPRHLVRRRGQEARLRCSPMKGHSHVYWYRQLPEEGLKFMVYLQKENIIDESGMPKERFSAEFPKEGPSILRIQQVVRGDSAAYFCASSPLIRTGDEQYFGPGTRLTVT.

In DNA form, the CDR3 reads TGCGCCAGCAGCCAAGATGGGACAGGAATGAACACTGAAGCTTTCTTT. This codes for CASSQDGTGMNTEAFF. This rearrangement joins TRBV4-3 to TRBJ1-1, with 8 bases identical to TRBD1. Trimming removed 0 bases from V and 0 bases from J; junction bases left unmatched: 3. CDR1 is LGHNA and CDR2 is YSLEER in the germline V gene. The CDR3 is 16 amino acids.

The chain uses TRBV25-1 and TRBJ1-2; unclear D gene. Deletions cut 0 bases from V and 3 bases from J, with 14 bases between. This CDR3 is built from 16 residues. The germline V gene has CDR1 MGHDK and CDR2 SYGVNS. This CDR3 reads CASSEYFAGLDYGYTF. The CDR3 bases are TGTGCCAGCAGTGAATATTTTGCGGGGTTGGACTATGGCTACACCTTC.

CDR3 protein: CASSLGRGTGGASGYTF. The CDR3 DNA sequence: TGTGCCAGCAGCTTAGGCCGGGGGACAGGGGGCGCGAGTGGCTACACCTTC. The chain joins TRBV7-2 to TRBJ1-2; 12 nucleotides align to TRBD1. The germline gives CDR1 SGHTA, CDR2 FQGNSA. J lost 7 bases, V lost 1 base, and 10 bases had no gene match. This CDR3 region has 17 residues.

This clone has just one count. CDR3: CASSSNEWTGTGNTIYF. The CDR3 region has the DNA TGCGCCAGCAGCTCCAACGAATGGACAGGGACTGGAAACACCATATATTTT. V usage is TRBV5-1 and J usage is TRBJ1-3; 8 positions match TRBD1. The CDR3 covers 17 residues. V gave up 3 bases and J gave up 2 bases; unmatched junction bases: 10. The germline gives CDR1 SGHRS, CDR2 YFSETQ.

The rearrangement links TRBV5-1 to TRBJ2-1; 10 bases match TRBD2. The V gene end was trimmed by 0 bases and the J gene end by 10 bases; junction bases not matched to a gene: 19. The germline V gene encodes CDR1 SGHRS and CDR2 YFSETQ. The CDR3 totals 19 residues. CDR3 amino acids: CASSLDVYRLAGAGGEQFF. DNA of the CDR3: TGCGCCAGCAGCTTGGACGTCTATAGATTAGCGGGAGCGGGAGGGGAGCAGTTCTTC.

The genes are TRBV7-2 and TRBJ2-2, with unresolved D. CDR3 size: 17 residues. Trimming stripped 1 base from V and 2 bases from J, with 14 bases between. Germline CDR1 and CDR2: SGHTA and FQGNSA. This CDR3 reads CASSLGPRPINTGELFF. The CDR3 nucleotides read TGTGCCAGCAGCTTAGGGCCCCGCCCGATAAACACCGGGGAGCTGTTTTTT.

This rearrangement joins TRBV5-1 to TRBJ2-1; D perhaps matches TRBD2 (5 bases). CDR3 length: 17 amino acids. Trimming took off 6 bases at V and 0 bases at J, with 19 bases between the two ends. Germline loops: CDR1 SGHRS, CDR2 YFSETQ. The CDR3: CASKTSVSGVSYNEQFF. CDR3 sequence (DNA): TGCGCCAGCAAAACCAGTGTCAGCGGAGTCTCCTACAATGAGCAGTTCTTC.

The V gene is TRBV5-4, the J gene TRBJ1-1; 9 nucleotides agree with TRBD1. This CDR3 is 16 amino acids long. CDR1 and CDR2 (germline): SGHNT, YYREEE (reference sequence). After removal of 4 bases from V and 6 bases from J, the junction contained 13 bases not matched to a gene. The CDR3 bases are TGTGCCAGCAGCCCCGAAGGAGGGACAGGGAGCGCTGAAGCTTTCTTT. Its translation: CASSPEGGTGSAEAFF. Using reference TRBV5-4 and TRBJ1-1 for the parts outside the CDR3, the full variable domain is ETGVTQSPTHLIKTRGQQVTLRCSSQSGHNTVSWYQQALGQGPQFIFQYYREEENGRGNFPPRFSGLQFPNYSSELNVNALELDDSALYLCASSPEGGTGSAEAFFGQGTRLTVV.

The chain uses TRBV19 and TRBJ2-5, with 9 bases lining up with TRBD1. The trim removed 7 bases at V and 5 bases at J, leaving 8 bases unmatched. The CDR3 loop spans 14 amino acids. CDR1 and CDR2 (germline): LNHDA, SQIVND (reference sequence). The CDR3 region has the DNA TGTGCCAGTACCCTCGACAGGGGGTCCGAGACCCAGTACTTC. As protein: CASTLDRGSETQYF. The full variable domain, rest sourced from reference TRBV19 and TRBJ2-5, is DGGITQSPKYLFRKEGQNVTLSCEQNLNHDAMYWYRQDPGQGLRLIYYSQIVNDFQKGDIAEGYSVSREKKESFPLTVTSAQKNPTAFYLCASTLDRGSETQYFGPGTRLLVL.

The chain uses TRBV29-1 and TRBJ2-7; D uncertain. Between the trimmed V and J ends, which lost 4 bases and 0 bases, there was a span of 10 bases. CDR1 is SQVTM and CDR2 is ANQGSEA in the germline V gene. The CDR3 totals 13 residues. The CDR3 here is CSVVVSISYEQYF. The CDR3 DNA sequence: TGCAGCGTTGTTGTGTCAATCTCCTACGAGCAGTACTTC.

The chain recombines TRBV6-5 with TRBJ2-7; D is undetermined. V lost 0 bases to trimming and J lost 3 bases, with 6 bases between them. This CDR3 contains 13 residues. Germline CDR1 MNHEY, CDR2 SVGAGI. The CDR3 sequence: CASSYSSHYEQYF. DNA of the CDR3: TGTGCCAGCAGTTACTCGAGTCACTACGAGCAGTACTTC.

V usage is TRBV5-1 and J usage is TRBJ2-1, with D possibly being TRBD2 (6 bases). The germline CDR1 and CDR2 sequences are SGHRS and YFSETQ. The V gene lost 6 bases and the J gene lost 1 base, with 11 bases spanning the gap. The CDR3 length is 14 residues. CDR3 DNA sequence: TGCGCCAGCAAATTACGGGAGTCCTACAATGAGCAGTTCTTC. Translation gives CASKLRESYNEQFF.

The rearrangement uses TRBV5-6 and TRBJ2-1; tentatively, D is TRBD2 (7 bases). This CDR3 region has 15 residues. With 4 bases removed from V and 0 bases from J, the gap between germline ends came to 11 bases. Looked up from germline, CDR1 is SGHDT and CDR2 is YYEEEE. This CDR3 is CASSRGGSSYNEQFF. CDR3 coding DNA: TGTGCCAGCAGCCGCGGGGGCAGCTCCTACAATGAGCAGTTCTTC.

This sequence joins TRBV5-4 and TRBJ2-1, with 8 nucleotides matching TRBD1. CDR3 length equals 15 residues. Trimming at V came to 3 bases and at J to 0 bases, leaving 2 bases not matched to a gene. Germline CDR1 reads SGHNT; CDR2 reads YYREEE (reference sequence). The CDR3 coding sequence is TGTGCCAGCAGCTCTACAGGGGGCTCCTACAATGAGCAGTTCTTC. Residues: CASSSTGGSYNEQFF.

V is TRBV7-2 and J is TRBJ1-3; possible D gene TRBD1, 6 bases. Germline values: CDR1 SGHTA, CDR2 FQGNSA. CDR3 length equals 15 residues. V was pared by 2 bases and J by 1 base, with 9 bases between. DNA of the CDR3: TGTGCCAGCAGCTTAACAGGGAGTTCTGGAAACACCATATATTTT. Its protein is CASSLTGSSGNTIYF. Filled out from reference TRBV7-2 and TRBJ1-3, the complete variable domain reads GAGVSQSPSNKVTEKGKDVELRCDPISGHTALYWYRQSLGQGLEFLIYFQGNSAPDKSGLPSDRFSAERTGGSVSTLTIQRTQQEDSAVYLCASSLTGSSGNTIYFGEGSWLTVV.

This chain connects TRBV15 to TRBJ1-2, with D maybe TRBD1 (5 bases). Germline-derived CDR1 and CDR2 are LNHNV and YYDKDF (reference sequence). The CDR3 is made up of 17 amino acids. Trimming cost V 0 bases and J 6 bases, with 20 bases left between them. The CDR3 is CATSRDSPGEVKDGYTF. The CDR3 nucleotides read TGTGCCACCAGCAGAGATTCCCCGGGGGAAGTTAAGGATGGCTACACCTTC.

The rearrangement uses TRBV5-1 and TRBJ1-3; 9 bases match TRBD1. CDR3 length: 15 residues. The germline gives CDR1 SGHRS, CDR2 YFSETQ. The J segment lost 2 bases and the V segment lost 4 bases, leaving 4 bases of the junction unmatched. CDR3 amino acids: CASSEQGAAGNTIYF. CDR3 sequence (DNA): TGCGCCAGCAGCGAACAGGGGGCTGCTGGAAACACCATATATTTT.